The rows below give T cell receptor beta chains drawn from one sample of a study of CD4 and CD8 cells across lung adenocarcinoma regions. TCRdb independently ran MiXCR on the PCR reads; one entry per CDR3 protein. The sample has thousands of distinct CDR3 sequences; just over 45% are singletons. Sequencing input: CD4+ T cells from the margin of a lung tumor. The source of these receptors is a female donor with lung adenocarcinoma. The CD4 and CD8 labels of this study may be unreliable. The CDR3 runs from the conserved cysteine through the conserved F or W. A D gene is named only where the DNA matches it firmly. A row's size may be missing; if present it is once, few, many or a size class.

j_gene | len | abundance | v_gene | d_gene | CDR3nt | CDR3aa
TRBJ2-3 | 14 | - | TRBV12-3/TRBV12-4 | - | TGTGCCAGCAGTCGACAGGTTCGCACAGATACGCAGTATTTT | CASSRQVRTDTQYF
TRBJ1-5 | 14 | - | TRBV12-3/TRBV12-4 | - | TGTGCCAGCAGTGAACGGGACGGTAATCAGCCCCAGCATTTT | CASSERDGNQPQHF
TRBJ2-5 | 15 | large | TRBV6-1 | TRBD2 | TGTGCCAGCAGGGATAGGACTAGCGGTGGAGAGACCCAGTACTTC | CASRDRTSGGETQYF
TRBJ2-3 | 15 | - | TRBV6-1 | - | TGTGCCAGGGGTCCAGGGGGGAGGGCCCGGGATACGCAGTACTTT | CARGPGGRARDTQYF
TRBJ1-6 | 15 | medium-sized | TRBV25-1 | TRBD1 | TGTGCCAGCAGTGACCGGGACAGAAATAATTCACCCCTCCACTTT | CASSDRDRNNSPLHF
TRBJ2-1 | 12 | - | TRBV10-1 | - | TGCGCCAGCAGGGGGGCCAGCGGTGAGCAGTTCTTC | CASRGASGEQFF
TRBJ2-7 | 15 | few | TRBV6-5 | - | TGTGCCAGCAGGTCTACAGGGTATACTCGCTACGAGCAGTACTTC | CASRSTGYTRYEQYF
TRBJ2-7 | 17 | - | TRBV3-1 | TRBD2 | TGTGCCAGCAGCCAAGGGCTAGCGGGAGGGGGAAACTACGAGCAGTACTTC | CASSQGLAGGGNYEQYF
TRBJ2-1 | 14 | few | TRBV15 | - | TGTGCCACCAGCCGCGGAAGCTCCTACAATGAGCAGTTCTTC | CATSRGSSYNEQFF
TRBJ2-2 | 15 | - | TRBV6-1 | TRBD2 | TGTGCCAGCTCCCTGACTAGCGGAGACACCGGGGAGCTGTTTTTT | CASSLTSGDTGELFF
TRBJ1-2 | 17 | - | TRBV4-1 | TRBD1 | TGCGCCAGCAGCCAACCATTCAAGCAGGGGGCTAACTATGGCTACACCTTC | CASSQPFKQGANYGYTF
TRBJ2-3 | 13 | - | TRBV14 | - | TGTGCCAGCAGCCAAGATTACGGGGCCAAGCAGTACTTT | CASSQDYGAKQYF
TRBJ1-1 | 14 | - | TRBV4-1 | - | TGCGCCAGCAGCCAAGGCAATAGGGGCACTGAAGCTTTCTTT | CASSQGNRGTEAFF
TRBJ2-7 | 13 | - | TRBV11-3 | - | TGTGCCAGCAGCTTGGGGCAGGGCGACGAGCAGTACTTC | CASSLGQGDEQYF
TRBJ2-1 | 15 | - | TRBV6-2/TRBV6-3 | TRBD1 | TGTGCCAGCAGTCCCGGGACAGGGGTAACCTACGAGCAGTTCTTC | CASSPGTGVTYEQFF
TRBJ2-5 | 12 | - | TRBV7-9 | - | TGTGCCAGCAGCAACCTGGAAGAGACCCAGTACTTC | CASSNLEETQYF
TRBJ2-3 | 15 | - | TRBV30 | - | TGTGCCTGGAGTGTAGACGGTAGGCCGGCAGATACGCAGTATTTT | CAWSVDGRPADTQYF
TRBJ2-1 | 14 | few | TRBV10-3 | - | TGTGCCATCAGTGATTGGGGAGGTAACAATGAGCAGTTCTTC | CAISDWGGNNEQFF
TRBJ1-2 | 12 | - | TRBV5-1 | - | TGCGCCAGCAGCGATACGGATTATGGCTACACCTTC | CASSDTDYGYTF
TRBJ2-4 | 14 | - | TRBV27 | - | TGTGCCAGCAGTTTCAGACTGCACAAAAACACGCAGTACTTC | CASSFRLHKNTQYF
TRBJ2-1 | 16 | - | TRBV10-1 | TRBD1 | TGCGCCAGCAGTGACCGAGGGACAGGCGCGTACAATGAGCAGTTCTTC | CASSDRGTGAYNEQFF
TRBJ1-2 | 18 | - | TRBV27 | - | TGTGCCAGCAGATCCACCAGGAAGGGTCTAATTTCTAACTATGGCTACACCTTC | CASRSTRKGLISNYGYTF
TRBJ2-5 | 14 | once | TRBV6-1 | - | TGTGCCAGCAGTGAAGGTGGGACCCTGGAGACCCAGTACTTC | CASSEGGTLETQYF